This T cell receptor beta chain appears in the sequencing data of a study of post-analysis software for immune sequencing data. Study-wide findings and caveats: Strong co-clustering by F measure linked samples that shared a preparation batch. The study found TRBV5-6, TRBV5-1 and TRBV20-1 among roughly 5 TRBV segments more frequent in patients than controls.

Included in the TCR beta cDNA libraries were unique molecular identifiers. The authors obtained approximately 540,000 cDNA molecules from approximately 1 to 10 million T cells. TCRdb redid the calling of the PCR reads with MiXCR, one entry per CDR3 protein. This sample carries approximately 160,000 distinct CDR3 sequences, around 28% of them seen once, and the ten largest clones take over 1.2%. Germline assignment: CDR1 DFQATT and CDR2 SNEGSKA (reference sequence). The CDR3 runs to 14 residues. Trimming cost V 5 bases and J 4 bases; bases outside gene matches: 7. This clonotype occurred a few times. Its matching antigen is unknown.

This clonotype was obtained from a girl between 10 and 17 years old with multiple sclerosis. The chain uses TRBV20-1 and TRBJ2-3; TRBD1 matches at 9 bases. The sample taken for sequencing was blood. The CDR3 DNA reads as TGCAGTGCTGACCGGGACAGGGACCCAGATACGCAGTATTTT. Protein sequence: CSADRDRDPDTQYF.